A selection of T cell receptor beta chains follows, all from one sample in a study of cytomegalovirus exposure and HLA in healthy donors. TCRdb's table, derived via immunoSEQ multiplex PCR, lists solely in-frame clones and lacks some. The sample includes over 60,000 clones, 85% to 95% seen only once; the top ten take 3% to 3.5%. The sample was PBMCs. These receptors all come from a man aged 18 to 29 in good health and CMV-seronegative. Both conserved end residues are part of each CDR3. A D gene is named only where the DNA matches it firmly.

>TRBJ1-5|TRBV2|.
CASRGVGRQPQHF
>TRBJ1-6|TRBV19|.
CASSLRGKRGASYNSPLHF
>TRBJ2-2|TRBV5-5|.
CASSLPPGSTGELFF
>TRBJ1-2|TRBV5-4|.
CASSLGQDYGYTF
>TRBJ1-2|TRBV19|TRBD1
CASQTGVSYGYTF
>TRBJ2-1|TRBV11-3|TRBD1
CASSLGGTGSYNEQFF
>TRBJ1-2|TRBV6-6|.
CASSYGQGLNYGYTF
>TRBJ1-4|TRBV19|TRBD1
CASSNVWTGVSANEKLFF
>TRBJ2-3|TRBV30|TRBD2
CAWSYGRGVRSLSTDTQYF
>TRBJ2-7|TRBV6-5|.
CASSYSGRGYEQYF